These 3 T cell receptor beta chains were sequenced from one sample in a study of blood T cells in healthy people across ages. Primed by a sample-barcoded 5' primer and a J-beta primer mix, a second PCR proceeded for 7 to 11 cycles. TCRdb re-analysed the 5' RACE reads in MiXCR, keeping a single row per CDR3 protein. The table lists more than 1.4 million distinct CDR3 sequences, roughly 45% of them singletons, with 7% to 9% in the top ten. The specimen sequenced was blood. The receptors were sampled from a woman between 18 and 30 years old in good health.

The rearrangement links TRBV6-2 or TRBV6-3 to TRBJ2-7, with D tentatively TRBD2 (6 bases). V lost 5 bases and J lost 7, with 24 bases in between. This CDR3 comprises 16 residues. The germline V gene has CDR1 MNHEY and CDR2 SVGEGT. CDR3 in amino acids: CASSTGLLVLTAEQYF. The CDR3 DNA reads TGTGCCAGCAGTACGGGACTGCTGGTCCTCACAGCTGAGCAGTACTTC.

The chain employs TRBV20-1 and TRBJ2-4; TRBD2 aligns across 8 bases. The trim removed 0 bases at V and 0 bases at J, leaving 4 bases unmatched. This CDR3 has 16 residues. Germline V CDR1 and CDR2: DFQATT, SNEGSKA (reference sequence). The CDR3 spells CSARDTSGLAKNIQYF. The CDR3 region has the DNA TGCAGTGCTAGAGATACTAGCGGTCTAGCCAAAAACATTCAGTACTTC.

The count of this clonotype is one. The chain combines TRBV6-1 with TRBJ2-7; D is possibly TRBD1 (5 bases). Germline assignment: CDR1 MNHNS and CDR2 SASEGT. This CDR3 has 19 amino acids. V lost 5 bases and J 3 bases, leaving 29 bases between the germline ends. The DNA for the CDR3 is TGTGCCAGCAGTCCCGACAGATCGCCAAACCTTCTACGTAGCTACGAGCAGTACTTC. Translating it yields CASSPDRSPNLLRSYEQYF.